This TCR beta chain was captured by sequencing in a study of blood T cell repertoires in COVID-19. Turning to the study itself: PBMCs, B-cell-depleted T cells, or T cells provided the cDNA or gDNA that made up the material.

The repertoire was sequenced with immunoSEQ multiplex PCR; TCRdb's copy has only in-frame clones and lacks some. The table shows 220,000 or so clones, with more than 80% occurring only once. This CDR3 is built from 16 residues. Germline CDR1 and CDR2: GTSNPN and SVGIG (reference sequence). V shed 3 bases, J shed 2 bases, and the junction held 11 bases outside the gene matches. Participants' reported clinical history set cohort assignment. Participants in the exposed group had met a COVID-19 case in the 2 weeks before joining the study. The gene calls are TRBV30 and TRBJ2-7; 9 nucleotides align to TRBD1. The sequenced sample consisted of PBMCs or T cells enriched from blood (not recorded which). The sequence was obtained from a man over 45 who had been exposed to COVID-19. CDR3 sequence (DNA): TGTGCCTGGAGCCGTACCCGCCGGGACAGGGCCTACGAGCAGTACTTC. It translates to CAWSRTRRDRAYEQYF.